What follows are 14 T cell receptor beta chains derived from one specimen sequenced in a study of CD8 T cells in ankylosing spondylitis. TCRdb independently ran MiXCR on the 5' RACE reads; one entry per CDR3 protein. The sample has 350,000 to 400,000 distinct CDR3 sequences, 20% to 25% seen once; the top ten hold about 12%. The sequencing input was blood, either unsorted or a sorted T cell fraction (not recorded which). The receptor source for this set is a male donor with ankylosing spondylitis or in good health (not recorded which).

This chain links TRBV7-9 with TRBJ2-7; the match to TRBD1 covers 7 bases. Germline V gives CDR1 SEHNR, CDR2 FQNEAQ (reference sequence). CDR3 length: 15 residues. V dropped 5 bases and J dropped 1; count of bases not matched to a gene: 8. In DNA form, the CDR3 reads TGTGCCAGCAGCACCCGGACAGGCGTATCCTACGAGCAGTACTTC. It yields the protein CASSTRTGVSYEQYF.

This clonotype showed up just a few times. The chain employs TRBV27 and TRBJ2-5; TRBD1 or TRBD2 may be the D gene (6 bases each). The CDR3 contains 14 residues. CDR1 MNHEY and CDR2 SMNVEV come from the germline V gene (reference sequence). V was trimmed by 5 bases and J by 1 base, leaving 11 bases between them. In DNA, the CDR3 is TGTGCCAGCAGTCCCCGGGGGCTCCAAGAGACCCAGTACTTC. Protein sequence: CASSPRGLQETQYF.

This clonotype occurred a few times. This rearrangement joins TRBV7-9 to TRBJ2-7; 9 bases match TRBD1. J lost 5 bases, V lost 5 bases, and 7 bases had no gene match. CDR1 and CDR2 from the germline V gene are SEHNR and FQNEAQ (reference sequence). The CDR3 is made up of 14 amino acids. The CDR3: CASSKTGGFHEQYF. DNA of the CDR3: TGTGCCAGCAGCAAGACAGGGGGATTCCACGAGCAGTACTTC.

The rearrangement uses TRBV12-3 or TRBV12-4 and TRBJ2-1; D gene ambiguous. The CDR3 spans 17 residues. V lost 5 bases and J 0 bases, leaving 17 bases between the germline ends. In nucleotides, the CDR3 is TGTGCCAGCAGTCCACCCCCGGGCTGGAGCTCCTACAATGAGCAGTTCTTC. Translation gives CASSPPPGWSSYNEQFF.

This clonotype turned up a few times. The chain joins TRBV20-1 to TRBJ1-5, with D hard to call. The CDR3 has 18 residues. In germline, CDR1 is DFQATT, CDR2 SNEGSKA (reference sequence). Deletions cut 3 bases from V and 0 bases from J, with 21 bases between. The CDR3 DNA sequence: TGCAGTGCTAGGGTAAAAGACCCTCAAGACTATAGCAATCAGCCCCAGCATTTT. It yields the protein CSARVKDPQDYSNQPQHF.

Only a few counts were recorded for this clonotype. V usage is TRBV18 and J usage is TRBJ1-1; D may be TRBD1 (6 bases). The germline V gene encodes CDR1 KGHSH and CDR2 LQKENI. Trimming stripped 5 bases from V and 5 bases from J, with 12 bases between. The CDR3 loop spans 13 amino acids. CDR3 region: CASSTGIGTEAFF. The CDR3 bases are TGTGCCAGCTCAACAGGGATTGGAACTGAAGCTTTCTTT.

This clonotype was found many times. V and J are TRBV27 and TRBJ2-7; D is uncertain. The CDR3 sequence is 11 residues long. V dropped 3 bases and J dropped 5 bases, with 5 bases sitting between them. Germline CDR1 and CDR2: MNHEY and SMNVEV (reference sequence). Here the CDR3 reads CASSLGDEQYF. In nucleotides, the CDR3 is TGTGCCAGCAGTTTGGGCGACGAGCAGTACTTC.

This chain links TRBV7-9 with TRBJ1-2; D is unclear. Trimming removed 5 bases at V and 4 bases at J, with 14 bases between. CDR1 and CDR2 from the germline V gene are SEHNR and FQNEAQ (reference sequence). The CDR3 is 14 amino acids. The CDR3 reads CASSPRTSGYGYTF. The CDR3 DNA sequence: TGTGCCAGCAGCCCCCGGACTTCTGGCTATGGCTACACCTTC.

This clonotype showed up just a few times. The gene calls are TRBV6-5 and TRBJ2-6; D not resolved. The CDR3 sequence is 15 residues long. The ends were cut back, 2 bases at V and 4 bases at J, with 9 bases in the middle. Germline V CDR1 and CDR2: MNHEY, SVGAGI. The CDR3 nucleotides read TGTGCCAGCAGTTACGTGTCGGCCGGGGCCAACGTCCTGACTTTC. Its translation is CASSYVSAGANVLTF.

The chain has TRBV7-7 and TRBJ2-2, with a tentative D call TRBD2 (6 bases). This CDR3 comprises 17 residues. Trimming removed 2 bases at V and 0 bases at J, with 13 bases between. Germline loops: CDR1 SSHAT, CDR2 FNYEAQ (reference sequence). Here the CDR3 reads CASSLNEDYSNTGELFF. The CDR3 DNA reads TGTGCCAGCAGCTTAAATGAGGACTACTCGAACACCGGGGAGCTGTTTTTT. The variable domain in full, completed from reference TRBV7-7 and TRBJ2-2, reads GAGVSQSPRYKVTKRGQDVTLRCDPISSHATLYWYQQALGQGPEFLTYFNYEAQPDKSGLPSDRFSAERPEGSISTLTIQRTEQRDSAMYRCASSLNEDYSNTGELFFGEGSRLTVL.

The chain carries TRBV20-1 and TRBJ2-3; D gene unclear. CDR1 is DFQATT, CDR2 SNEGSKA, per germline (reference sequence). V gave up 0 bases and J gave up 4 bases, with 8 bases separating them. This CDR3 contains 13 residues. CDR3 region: CSARDPTADTQYF. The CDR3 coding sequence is TGCAGTGCTAGAGATCCTACAGCAGATACGCAGTATTTT.

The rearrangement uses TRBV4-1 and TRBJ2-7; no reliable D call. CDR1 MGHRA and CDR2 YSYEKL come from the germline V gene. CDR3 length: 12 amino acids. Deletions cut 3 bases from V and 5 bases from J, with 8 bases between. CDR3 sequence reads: CASSHQIDEQYF. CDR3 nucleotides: TGCGCCAGCAGCCACCAGATTGACGAGCAGTACTTC.

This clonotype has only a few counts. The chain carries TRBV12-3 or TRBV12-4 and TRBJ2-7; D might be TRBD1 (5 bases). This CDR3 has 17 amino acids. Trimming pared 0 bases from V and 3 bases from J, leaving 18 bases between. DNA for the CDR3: TGTGCCAGCAGTTTAGCGCATAGGACGGAGCAGGGCTACGAGCAGTACTTC. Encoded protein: CASSLAHRTEQGYEQYF.

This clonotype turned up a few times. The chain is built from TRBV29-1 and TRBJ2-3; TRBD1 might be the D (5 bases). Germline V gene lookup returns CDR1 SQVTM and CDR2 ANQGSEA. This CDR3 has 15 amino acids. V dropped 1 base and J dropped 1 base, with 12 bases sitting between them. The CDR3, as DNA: TGCAGCGTTGAAGCCCAGGGTTCGGGCACAGATACGCAGTATTTT. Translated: CSVEAQGSGTDTQYF.